A single T cell receptor beta chain is shown here with its context. Germline V lookup: CDR1 LNHDA, CDR2 SQIVND (reference sequence). With V trimmed by 3 bases and J by 1 base, 5 bases remained unmatched. The length of the CDR3 is 15 residues. This sample was taken from a study of control samples from healthy donors and cancer patients. The protocol was immunoSEQ multiplex PCR, while the TCRdb copy is restricted to in-frame clones and leaves out a portion. The profile covers 75,000 to 100,000 clones, with 70% to 90% appearing a single time and roughly 1.3% taken by the ten largest. The source material was blood. The chain is built from TRBV19 and TRBJ2-7; TRBD2 agrees at 8 bases. The clonotype comes from a woman aged 45-65 years in good health. The CDR3 is CASSMVTSGSYEQYF. The CDR3 DNA reads TGTGCCAGTAGTATGGTTACTAGCGGTTCCTACGAGCAGTACTTC.